The 17 T cell receptor beta chains below come from one sample, sequenced in a study of neurological immune-mediated disorders. TCRdb re-analysed the 5' RACE reads in MiXCR, keeping a single row per CDR3 protein. This table has 35,000 to 40,000 distinct CDR3 sequences, 11% appearing once. Specimen: CD4+ T cells from blood. These receptor sequences come from a woman in her twenties or thirties with HTLV-1-associated myelopathy (HAM/TSP).

Ten or more counts support this clonotype. This rearrangement joins TRBV5-1 to TRBJ1-1; TRBD1 is a possible D gene (6 bases). V lost 4 bases to trimming and J lost 8 bases, with 12 bases between them. The CDR3 contains 12 residues. Germline CDR1 reads SGHRS; CDR2 reads YFSETQ. CDR3 sequence reads: CASSRIQGEAFF. CDR3 DNA: TGCGCCAGCAGCAGAATACAGGGAGAAGCTTTCTTT.

This clonotype was found a few times. The chain carries TRBV4-1 and TRBJ2-1, with no clear D. The CDR3 covers 15 residues. V lost 3 bases to trimming and J lost 0 bases, with 9 bases between them. Germline lookup yields CDR1 MGHRA and CDR2 YSYEKL. CDR3 sequence reads: CASSHIPSSYNEQFF. The CDR3 DNA follows: TGCGCCAGCAGCCACATTCCGAGCTCCTACAATGAGCAGTTCTTC.

Many counts were recorded for this clonotype. This chain links TRBV6-1 with TRBJ1-4; no reliable D call. CDR1 is MNHNS and CDR2 is SASEGT in the germline V gene. V was trimmed by 2 bases and J by 3 bases, leaving 7 bases between them. This CDR3 region has 14 residues. The CDR3 DNA is TGTGCCAGCAGTGAACACTCAGCTAATGAAAAACTGTTTTTT. This gives the protein CASSEHSANEKLFF.

This clonotype was counted at least ten times. The V call is TRBV7-2, the J call TRBJ1-1, with a weak D call TRBD1 (6 bases). CDR1 is SGHTA, CDR2 FQGNSA, per germline. V was clipped by 7 bases and J by 4 bases, with 19 bases between them. The CDR3 is made up of 15 amino acids. CDR3 DNA sequence: TGTGCCAGCACAGGGGTCTCCAACATAGGCACTGAAGCTTTCTTT. It is translated as CASTGVSNIGTEAFF.

This clonotype was seen repeatedly, ten times or more. This sequence joins TRBV29-1 and TRBJ2-1; 8 bases map to TRBD2. This CDR3 is built from 17 residues. The germline gives CDR1 SQVTM, CDR2 ANQGSEA. Trimming cost V 5 bases and J 0 bases; bases outside gene matches: 12. The CDR3 sequence: CSVSVVRGGSSYNEQFF. The DNA of the CDR3 is TGCAGCGTTTCGGTAGTTCGCGGGGGGAGCTCCTACAATGAGCAGTTCTTC.

This clonotype was counted many times. The V call is TRBV5-1, the J call TRBJ2-7; D gene uncertain. The CDR3 contains 14 residues. CDR1 is SGHRS and CDR2 is YFSETQ in the germline V gene. V was shortened by 4 bases and J by 4 bases, with 15 bases between the two germline ends. In nucleotides, the CDR3 is TGCGCCAGCAGCCTGACACCTTCTGGGTACGAGCAGTACTTC. Translated, it gives CASSLTPSGYEQYF. The full variable domain, completed using reference TRBV5-1 and TRBJ2-7, is KAGVTQTPRYLIKTRGQQVTLSCSPISGHRSVSWYQQTPGQGLQFLFEYFSETQRNKGNFPGRFSGRQFSNSRSEMNVSTLELGDSALYLCASSLTPSGYEQYFGPGTRLTVT.

At least ten counts were recorded for this clonotype. V is TRBV20-1 and J is TRBJ2-1; 15 nucleotides agree with TRBD2. The J segment lost 12 bases and the V segment lost 6 bases, leaving 12 bases of the junction unmatched. The CDR3 contains 15 residues. The V gene's germline CDR1 is DFQATT and CDR2 SNEGSKA (reference sequence). The CDR3 reads CSAKLPGLAGGVQFF. The CDR3 bases are TGCAGTGCCAAACTCCCGGGACTAGCGGGGGGCGTGCAGTTCTTC.

This clonotype was counted many times. V and J are TRBV20-1 and TRBJ2-3; D is undetermined. The V gene lost 2 bases and the J gene lost 7 bases, with 4 bases spanning the gap. Per germline, CDR1 DFQATT and CDR2 SNEGSKA (reference sequence). This CDR3 has 10 amino acids. CDR3 coding DNA: TGCAGTGCTAGACTTAATACGCAGTATTTT. The encoded protein is CSARLNTQYF.

Many counts were recorded for this clonotype. J is TRBJ1-1 and V is TRBV6-5, with D tentatively TRBD1 (5 bases). Trimming took off 2 bases at V and 1 base at J, with 11 bases between the two ends. Germline lookup yields CDR1 MNHEY and CDR2 SVGAGI. The CDR3 loop spans 15 amino acids. The CDR3 DNA reads as TGTGCCAGCAGTTACCGCCAGACAGCGAACACTGAAGCTTTCTTT. As protein: CASSYRQTANTEAFF.

This clonotype was found many times. V is TRBV7-9 and J is TRBJ2-2, with 8 positions matching TRBD1. The CDR3 totals 15 residues. The junction had 9 bases not matched to a gene; V was cut back by 6 bases and J by 6 bases. The germline gives CDR1 SEHNR, CDR2 FQNEAQ (reference sequence). Here the CDR3 reads CASRRTGRKAGELFF. As DNA, the CDR3 is TGTGCCAGCAGGCGGACAGGGCGGAAGGCCGGGGAGCTGTTTTTT.

This clonotype was observed at least ten times. The V call is TRBV30, the J call TRBJ1-1; D call uncertain. V lost 3 bases and J lost 0, with 8 bases in between. The CDR3 loop spans 13 amino acids. The germline V gene encodes CDR1 GTSNPN and CDR2 SVGIG (reference sequence). The CDR3 reads CAWRRGLNTEAFF. CDR3 sequence (DNA): TGTGCCTGGAGACGAGGGCTGAACACTGAAGCTTTCTTT. Using reference TRBV30 and TRBJ1-1 for the parts outside the CDR3, the full variable domain is SQTIHQWPATLVQPVGSPLSLECTVEGTSNPNLYWYRQAAGRGLQLLFYSVGIGQISSEVPQNLSASRPQDRQFILSSKKLLLSDSGFYLCAWRRGLNTEAFFGQGTRLTVV.

This clonotype was picked up many times. This chain joins TRBV5-1 and TRBJ2-6, with a possible D match to TRBD1 (5 bases). This CDR3 is built from 15 residues. The V gene lost 6 bases and the J gene lost 1 base, with 11 bases spanning the gap. Germline CDR1 and CDR2: SGHRS and YFSETQ. The CDR3 DNA sequence: TGCGCCAGCACGACCCAGGGATCTGGGGCCAACGTCCTGACTTTC. It encodes CASTTQGSGANVLTF.

This clonotype was recorded at least ten times. This chain joins TRBV20-1 and TRBJ1-5, with 7 bases matching TRBD1. The CDR3 is 15 residues long. CDR1 and CDR2 (germline): DFQATT, SNEGSKA (reference sequence). J was trimmed by 2 bases and V by 6 bases; bases with no gene match: 10. The CDR3 bases are TGCAGTGCGGCCACAGGGGCGGGCGGCAATCAGCCCCAGCATTTT. Protein: CSAATGAGGNQPQHF.

This clonotype was picked up many times. This rearrangement joins TRBV5-1 to TRBJ1-1, with 7 bases lining up with TRBD1. This CDR3 is built from 14 residues. Unmatched junction bases numbered 5, after V lost 5 bases and J lost 1 base. Germline V gene data show CDR1 as SGHRS and CDR2 as YFSETQ. The CDR3 bases are TGCGCCAGCAGTAGACAGGGCGCGAACACTGAAGCTTTCTTT. This encodes CASSRQGANTEAFF.

This clonotype was counted ten times or more. The chain carries TRBV5-1 and TRBJ1-3; D is ambiguous. The V and J ends lost 4 bases and 2 bases respectively, with 7 bases between them. Germline CDR1 reads SGHRS; CDR2 reads YFSETQ. The CDR3 contains 13 residues. CDR3 amino acids: CASSHQTGNTIYF. For the CDR3, the DNA is TGCGCCAGCAGCCATCAAACTGGAAACACCATATATTTT.

This clonotype was recorded at least ten times. The chain combines TRBV18 with TRBJ1-4; D unresolved. Germline CDR1 and CDR2: KGHSH and LQKENI. The CDR3 consists of 15 residues. With 3 bases removed from V and 3 bases from J, the gap between germline ends came to 11 bases. The CDR3 sequence is CASSPLTSPNEKLFF. The CDR3 DNA reads as TGTGCCAGCTCACCGTTAACCTCCCCTAATGAAAAACTGTTTTTT.

This clonotype was seen many times. This sequence joins TRBV20-1 and TRBJ1-3, with TRBD1 matching 11 bases. This CDR3 contains 14 residues. In germline, CDR1 is DFQATT, CDR2 SNEGSKA (reference sequence). Losses at the gene ends were 4 bases for V and 8 bases for J; bases not matched to a gene: 7. The CDR3 DNA reads TGCAGTGCTAAACACACGGGACAGGGGGACACCATATATTTT. It translates to CSAKHTGQGDTIYF.